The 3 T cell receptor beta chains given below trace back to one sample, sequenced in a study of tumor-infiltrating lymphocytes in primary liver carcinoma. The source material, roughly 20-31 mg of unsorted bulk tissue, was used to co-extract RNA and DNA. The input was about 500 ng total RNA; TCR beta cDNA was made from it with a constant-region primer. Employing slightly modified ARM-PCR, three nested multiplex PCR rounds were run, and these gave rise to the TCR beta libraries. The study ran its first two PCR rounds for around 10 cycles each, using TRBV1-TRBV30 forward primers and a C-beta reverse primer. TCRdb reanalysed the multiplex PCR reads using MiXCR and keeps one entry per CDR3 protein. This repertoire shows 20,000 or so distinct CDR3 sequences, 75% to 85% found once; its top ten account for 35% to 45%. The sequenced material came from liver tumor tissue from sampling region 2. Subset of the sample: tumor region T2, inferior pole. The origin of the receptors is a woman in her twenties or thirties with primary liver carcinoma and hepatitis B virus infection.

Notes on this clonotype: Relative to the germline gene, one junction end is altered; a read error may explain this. CDR3 sequence: CASSQYGYNGAAYEQYF. The CDR3, as DNA: TGTGCCAGCAGCCAATATGGCTATAACGGGGCCGCCTACGAACAGTACTTC. The genes are TRBV4-2 and TRBJ2-7; D tentatively fits TRBD1 or TRBD2 (5 bases each). The germline gives CDR1 LGHNA, CDR2 YNFKEQ. The CDR3 runs 17 residues.

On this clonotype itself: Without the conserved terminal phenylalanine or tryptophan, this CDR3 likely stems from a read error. Written as DNA, the CDR3 is TGTGCCGGCAGTTTTCCCCGTCCTAGCACAGATACGCAGTATTTA. Translating it yields CAGSFPRPSTDTQYL. The chain recombines TRBV12-3 or TRBV12-4 with TRBJ2-3; D call uncertain. There are 15 residues in the CDR3.

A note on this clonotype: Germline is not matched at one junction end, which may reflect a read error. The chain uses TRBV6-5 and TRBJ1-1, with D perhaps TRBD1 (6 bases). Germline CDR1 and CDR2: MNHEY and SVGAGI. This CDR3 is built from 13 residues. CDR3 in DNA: TGTGCCAGCAGTTGGAACAGGGACGAAGAAGCTTTGTTT. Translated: CASSWNRDEEALF.